This TCR beta chain came from a study of read filtering for tumor transcriptome and immune sequencing. There are 16 residues in the CDR3. Trimming cost V 4 bases and J 3 bases, with 16 bases left between them. From 300 to 450 ng of RNA, a library with molecular barcoded alpha/delta and beta/gamma adaptors was made. Each CDR3 protein gets one entry after TCRdb re-called the reads with MiXCR. The repertoire holds tens of thousands of distinct CDR3 sequences, with around 21% as singletons. This clonotype has a count of ten or more. This receptor was identified in a donor at least 40 years old with multiple myeloma. The chain couples TRBV23-1 to TRBJ2-1; weak D call: TRBD2 (5 bases). TRBV23-1 is noted as an ORF with a role that remains uncertain. Sample: a population of CD138-negative cells sorted from bone marrow. The CDR3 is CASSRARVEDYNEQFF. In nucleotides, the CDR3 is TGCGCCAGCAGTCGCGCCCGGGTGGAGGACTACAATGAGCAGTTCTTC.